This TCR beta chain comes out of a study of blood T cells in healthy people across ages. Whole-study findings and limits: Researchers judged that diversity estimates from one million T cells fell short of true values.

CDR1 and CDR2 (germline): ENHRY, SYGVKD. The CDR3 runs 13 residues. J was trimmed by 5 bases and V by 6 bases; bases with no gene match: 4. Then a second PCR, running roughly 7 to 11 cycles, was carried out with a sample-barcoded 5' primer and a J-beta primer mix. A tag from a template-switch adaptor with 12 random nucleotides marked each cDNA molecule. From the 5' RACE reads, TCRdb called clonotypes with MiXCR, one entry per CDR3 protein. This repertoire shows hundreds of thousands of distinct CDR3 sequences, around a quarter found once; its top ten account for 3%. As regards this clonotype: What it binds is not known.

Donors gave around 9.3 milliliters of peripheral blood apiece. This same sample was also taken into another study, of T cells of mothers and their children. This second study notes: Related mother-child pairs shared slightly more overlap than unrelated pairs, but the difference was non-significant.

The V call is TRBV10-3, the J call TRBJ2-5; TRBD1 matches at 9 bases. The TCR sequence derives from a boy aged 10-17 years in good health. Sequenced material: blood. In DNA, the CDR3 is TGTGCCATCAGCTCTGACAGGGGGGAGACCCAGTACTTC. It yields the protein CAISSDRGETQYF.